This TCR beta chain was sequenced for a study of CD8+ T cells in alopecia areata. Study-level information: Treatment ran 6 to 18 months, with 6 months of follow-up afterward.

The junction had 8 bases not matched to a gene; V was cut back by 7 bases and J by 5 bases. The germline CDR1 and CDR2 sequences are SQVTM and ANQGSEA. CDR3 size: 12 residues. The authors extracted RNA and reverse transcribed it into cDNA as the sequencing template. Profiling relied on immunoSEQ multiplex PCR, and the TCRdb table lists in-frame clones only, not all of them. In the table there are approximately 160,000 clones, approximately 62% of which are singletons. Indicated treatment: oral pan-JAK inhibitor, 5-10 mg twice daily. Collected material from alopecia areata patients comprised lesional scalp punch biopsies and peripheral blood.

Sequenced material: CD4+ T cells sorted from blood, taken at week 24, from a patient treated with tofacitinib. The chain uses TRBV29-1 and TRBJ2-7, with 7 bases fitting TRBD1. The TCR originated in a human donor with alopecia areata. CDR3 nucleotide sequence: TGCAGCGGAGGGGGCTCCGGGGACGAGCAGTACTTC. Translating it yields CSGGGSGDEQYF.